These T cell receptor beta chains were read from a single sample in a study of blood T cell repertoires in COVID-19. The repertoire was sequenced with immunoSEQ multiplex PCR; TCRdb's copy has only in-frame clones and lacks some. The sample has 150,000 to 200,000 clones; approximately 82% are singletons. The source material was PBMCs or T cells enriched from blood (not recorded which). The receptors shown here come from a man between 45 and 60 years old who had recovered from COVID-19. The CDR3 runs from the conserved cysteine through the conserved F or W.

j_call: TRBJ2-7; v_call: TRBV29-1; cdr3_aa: CSVEPRTGNYEQYF
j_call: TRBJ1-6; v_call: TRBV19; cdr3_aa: CASSKPQGRNSPLHF
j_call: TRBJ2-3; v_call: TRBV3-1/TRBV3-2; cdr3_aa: CASSQRRTSGGHTDTQYF
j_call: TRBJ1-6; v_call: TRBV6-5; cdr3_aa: CASSQQGVSPLHF
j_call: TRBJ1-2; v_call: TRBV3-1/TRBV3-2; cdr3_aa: CASSQGGGDNYGYTF
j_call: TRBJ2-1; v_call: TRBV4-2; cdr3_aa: CASSQDGSGGYNEQFF
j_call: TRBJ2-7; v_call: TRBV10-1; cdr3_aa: CASSESRTGIYEQYF
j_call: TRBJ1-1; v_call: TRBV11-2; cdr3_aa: CASSPQMNTEAFF
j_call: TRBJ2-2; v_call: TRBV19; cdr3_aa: CASSVGLAPGELFF
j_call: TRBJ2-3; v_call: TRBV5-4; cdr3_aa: CASSRGTGVEDTQYF
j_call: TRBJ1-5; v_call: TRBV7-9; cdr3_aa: CASQPQGNQPQHF
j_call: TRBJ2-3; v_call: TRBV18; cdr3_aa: CASSPGAGDTQYF
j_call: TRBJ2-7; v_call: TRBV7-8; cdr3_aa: CASSHGTGSYEQYF
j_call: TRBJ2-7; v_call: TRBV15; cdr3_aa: CATSSWGGEQYF
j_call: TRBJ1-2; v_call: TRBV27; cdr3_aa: CASRRLGDRGGSGYTF
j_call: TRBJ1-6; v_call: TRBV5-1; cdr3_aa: CASSLEGVTGLIPLHF
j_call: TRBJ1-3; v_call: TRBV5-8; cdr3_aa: CASSLSAVKNTIYF
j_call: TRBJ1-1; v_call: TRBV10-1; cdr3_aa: CASIRGFAEAFF
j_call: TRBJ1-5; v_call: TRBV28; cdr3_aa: CASSPRGGYSNQPQHF
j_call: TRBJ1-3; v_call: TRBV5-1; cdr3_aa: CASSRTAGNTIYF
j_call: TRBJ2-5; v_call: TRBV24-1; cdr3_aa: CATSDLPPAGGLETQYF
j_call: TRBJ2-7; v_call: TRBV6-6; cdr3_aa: CASSPQDRGSYEQYF
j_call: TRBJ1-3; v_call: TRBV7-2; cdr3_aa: CASSPGGQPGNTIYF
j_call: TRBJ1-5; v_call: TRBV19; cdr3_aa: CASIGDRAQPQHF
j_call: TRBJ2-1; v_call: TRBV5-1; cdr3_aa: CASSLTTRDEQFF
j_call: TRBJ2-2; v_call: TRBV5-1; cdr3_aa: CASRRSTGAKNTGELFF
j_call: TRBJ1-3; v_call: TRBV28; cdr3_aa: CASSPTASGNTIYF
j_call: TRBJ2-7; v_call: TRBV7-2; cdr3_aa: CASSLYEQYF
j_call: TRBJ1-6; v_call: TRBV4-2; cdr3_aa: CASSQDRGRDSPLHF
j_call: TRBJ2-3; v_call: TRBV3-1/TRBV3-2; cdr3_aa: CASSPFPSTDTQYF
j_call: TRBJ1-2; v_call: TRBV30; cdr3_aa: CAWVWGTGKNYGYTF
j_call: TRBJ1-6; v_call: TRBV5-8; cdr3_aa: CASSPRQGQNSPLHF
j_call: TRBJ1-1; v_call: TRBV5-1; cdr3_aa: CASGDRVNTEAFF
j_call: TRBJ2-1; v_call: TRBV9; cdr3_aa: CASSVETRSSYNEQFF
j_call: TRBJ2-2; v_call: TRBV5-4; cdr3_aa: CASSSGGASTGELFF
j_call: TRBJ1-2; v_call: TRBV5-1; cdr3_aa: CASSFEGQGSPGYTF
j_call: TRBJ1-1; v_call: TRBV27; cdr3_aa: CASSLDRANTEAFF
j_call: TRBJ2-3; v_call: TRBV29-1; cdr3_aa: CSVGERGSVGTTGRYF
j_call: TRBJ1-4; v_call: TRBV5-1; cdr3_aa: CASSPLQGMGEKLFF
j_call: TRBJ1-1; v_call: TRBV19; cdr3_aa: CASRLNRGNTEAFF
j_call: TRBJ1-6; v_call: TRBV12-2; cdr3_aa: CASRFGSGHNNSPLHF
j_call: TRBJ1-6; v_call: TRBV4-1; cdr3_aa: CASSQVFGTGGSPLHF
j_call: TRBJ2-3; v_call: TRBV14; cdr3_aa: CASSQLTSSTDTQYF
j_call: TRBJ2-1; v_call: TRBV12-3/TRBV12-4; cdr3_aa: CASRSGTGVEQFF
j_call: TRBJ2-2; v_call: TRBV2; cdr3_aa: CASIGGNANTGELFF
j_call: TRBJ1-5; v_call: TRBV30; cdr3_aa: CAWRETGENQPQHF
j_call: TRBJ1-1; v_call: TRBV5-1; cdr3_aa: CASSLDGQGNTEAFF
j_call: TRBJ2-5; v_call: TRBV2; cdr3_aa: CASSEASGGLETQYF
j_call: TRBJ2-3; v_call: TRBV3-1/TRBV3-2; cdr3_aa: CASSQDLGLAGHTDTQYF